The rows below give T cell receptor beta chains drawn from one sample of a study of metastatic and nonmetastatic thyroid tumors. TCRdb re-clonotyped the PCR reads via MiXCR. The sample holds tens of thousands of clones, 25% to 30% seen once. The sample consisted of blood. Every receptor here comes from a female donor with papillary thyroid cancer or a benign thyroid nodule (not recorded which). Some clones in this sample may be carry-over from other donors' samples. The conserved cysteine and the conserved F or W are not part of the CDR3 here. Each record gives: J gene, V gene, CDR3 protein.

TRBJ2-1	TRBV7-9	ASSPGTYNEQF
TRBJ2-3	TRBV11-1	ASSLTTGGSDTQY
TRBJ1-6	TRBV19	ASSIGRTGSGSPLH
TRBJ1-2	TRBV20-1	SSRTRAPGYGYT
TRBJ2-7	TRBV11-2	ASSLVIRWVGHEQY
TRBJ1-6	TRBV9	ASSLEGIRYSPLH
TRBJ2-1	TRBV28	ASSLRGDEQF
TRBJ2-1	TRBV27	ASSLSGDNEQF
TRBJ1-1	TRBV12-3/TRBV12-4	ASTVARNTEAF
TRBJ1-2	TRBV4-2	ASSQDSSRSNYGYT
TRBJ2-3	TRBV11-2	ASSPDYLSTDTQY
TRBJ2-7	TRBV19	ASRGTGEAYEQY
TRBJ2-4	TRBV11-2	ASSLGPRSDNIQY
TRBJ2-7	TRBV19	ASSIIRTDLSEQY
TRBJ2-2	TRBV4-3	ASSQDRTANTGELF
TRBJ2-7	TRBV7-3	ASSLTNGPYEQY
TRBJ2-3	TRBV5-1	ASSLAGDTQY
TRBJ2-7	TRBV6-5	ASSSRHSLHEQY
TRBJ2-2	TRBV24-1	ATSDLWTDTGELF
TRBJ1-2	TRBV20-1	RSLKQGSGYT
TRBJ2-3	TRBV6-6	ASIYTAGGTYTQY
TRBJ1-5	TRBV20-1	SARGPGHSGNQPQH
TRBJ1-5	TRBV2	ASSAEYTNQPQD
TRBJ2-2	TRBV4-1	ASSQPTQGFTGDLF
TRBJ2-7	TRBV2	ASSVWAVTYEQY
TRBJ2-5	TRBV20-1	SAPLSLRRVTQY
TRBJ2-1	TRBV6-5	ASSSCSPYNEQF
TRBJ1-2	TRBV6-1	ASNHPGRCT
TRBJ2-7	TRBV20-1	SARWGYEQY
TRBJ1-2	TRBV28	ASSDLQGNYGYT
TRBJ2-2	TRBV7-3	ASTLPGSRELF
TRBJ1-2	TRBV20-1	SASPGAFGYT
TRBJ2-5	TRBV19	KPRSAKETQY
TRBJ2-7	TRBV10-3	AISAFDGSGRAEEQY
TRBJ2-5	TRBV7-2	ASSPPVGGVETQY
TRBJ2-3	TRBV3-1	ASSQDVIRDTQY
TRBJ2-1	TRBV24-1	ATSDFASGRTYNEQF
TRBJ2-5	TRBV20-1	SARENGETQY
TRBJ2-5	TRBV3-1	ASSGTSGGAAETQY
TRBJ1-5	TRBV11-3	VSIYSGVNQPQH
TRBJ2-7	TRBV4-2	ASSQEREATYEQY
TRBJ1-1	TRBV7-9	ASSRQPEAF
TRBJ2-7	TRBV2	ASSDTGPTGEQY
TRBJ2-7	TRBV6-1	AVTMGRGRDEQY
TRBJ1-2	TRBV18	ASSPGPNYGYT
TRBJ1-1	TRBV19	ASSSGIGTEAF
TRBJ1-1	TRBV6-1	ASSEDVPDRGAF
TRBJ2-3	TRBV28	ASSGTSGGSTDTQY
TRBJ2-1	TRBV6-5	ASSYSILEGMF
TRBJ1-4	TRBV28	ASSRGESTNEKLF
TRBJ2-6	TRBV5-1	ASSLDRGSGANVLT
TRBJ2-1	TRBV10-3	AIREAGREQF